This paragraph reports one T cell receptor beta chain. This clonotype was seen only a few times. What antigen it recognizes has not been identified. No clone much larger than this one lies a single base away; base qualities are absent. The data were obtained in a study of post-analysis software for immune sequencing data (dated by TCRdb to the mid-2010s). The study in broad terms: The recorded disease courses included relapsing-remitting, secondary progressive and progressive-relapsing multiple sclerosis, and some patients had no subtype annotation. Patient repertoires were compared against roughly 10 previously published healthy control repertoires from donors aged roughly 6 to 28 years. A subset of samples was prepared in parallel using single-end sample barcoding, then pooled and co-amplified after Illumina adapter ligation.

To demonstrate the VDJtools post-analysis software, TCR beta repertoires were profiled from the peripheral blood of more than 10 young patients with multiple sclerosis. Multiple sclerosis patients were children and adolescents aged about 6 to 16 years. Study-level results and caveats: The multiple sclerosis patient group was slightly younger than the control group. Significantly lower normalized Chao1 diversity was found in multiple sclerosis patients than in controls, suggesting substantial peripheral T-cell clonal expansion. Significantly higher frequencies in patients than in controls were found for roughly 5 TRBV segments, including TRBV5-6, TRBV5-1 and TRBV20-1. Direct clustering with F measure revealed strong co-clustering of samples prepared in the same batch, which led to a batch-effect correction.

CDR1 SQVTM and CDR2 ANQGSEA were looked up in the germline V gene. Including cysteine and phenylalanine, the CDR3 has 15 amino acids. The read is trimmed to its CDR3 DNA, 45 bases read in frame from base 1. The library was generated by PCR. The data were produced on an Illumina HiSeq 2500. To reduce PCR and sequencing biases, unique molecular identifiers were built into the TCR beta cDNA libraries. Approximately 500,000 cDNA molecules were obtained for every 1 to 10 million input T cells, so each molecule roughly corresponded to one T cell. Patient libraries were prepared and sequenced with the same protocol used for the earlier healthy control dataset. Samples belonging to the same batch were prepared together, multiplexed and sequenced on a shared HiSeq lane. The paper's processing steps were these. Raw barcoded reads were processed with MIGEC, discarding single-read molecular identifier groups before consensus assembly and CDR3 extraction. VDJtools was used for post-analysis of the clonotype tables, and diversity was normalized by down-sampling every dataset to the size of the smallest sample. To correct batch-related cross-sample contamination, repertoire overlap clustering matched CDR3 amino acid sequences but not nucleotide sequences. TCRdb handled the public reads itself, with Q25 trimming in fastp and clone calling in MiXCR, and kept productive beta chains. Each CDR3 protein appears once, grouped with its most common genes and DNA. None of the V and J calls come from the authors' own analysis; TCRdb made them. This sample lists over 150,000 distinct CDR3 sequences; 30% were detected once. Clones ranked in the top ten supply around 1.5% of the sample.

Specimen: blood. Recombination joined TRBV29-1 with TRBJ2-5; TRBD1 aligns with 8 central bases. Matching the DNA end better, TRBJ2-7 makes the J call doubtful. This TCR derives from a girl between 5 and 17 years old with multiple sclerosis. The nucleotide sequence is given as TGCAGCGTTGAAGATGGAGCAGGGGGCAGGGACGAGCAGTACTTC. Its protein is CSVEDGAGGRDEQYF.